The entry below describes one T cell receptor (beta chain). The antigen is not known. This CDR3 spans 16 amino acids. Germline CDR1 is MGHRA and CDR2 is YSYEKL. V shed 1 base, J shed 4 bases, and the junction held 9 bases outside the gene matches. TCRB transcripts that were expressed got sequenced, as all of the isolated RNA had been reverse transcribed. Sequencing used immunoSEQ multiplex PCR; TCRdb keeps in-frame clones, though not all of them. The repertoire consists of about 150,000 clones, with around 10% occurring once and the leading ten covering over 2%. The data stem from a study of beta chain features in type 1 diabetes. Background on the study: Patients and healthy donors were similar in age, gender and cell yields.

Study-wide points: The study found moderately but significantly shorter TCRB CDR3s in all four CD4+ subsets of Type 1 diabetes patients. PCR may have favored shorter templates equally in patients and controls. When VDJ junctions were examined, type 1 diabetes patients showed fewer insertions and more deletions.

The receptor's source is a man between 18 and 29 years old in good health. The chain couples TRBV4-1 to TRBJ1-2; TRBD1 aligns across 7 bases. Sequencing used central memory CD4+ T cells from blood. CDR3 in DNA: TGCGCCAGCAGCCAAGGGGGCAGGGACAGACGCTATGGCTACACCTTC. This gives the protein CASSQGGRDRRYGYTF.